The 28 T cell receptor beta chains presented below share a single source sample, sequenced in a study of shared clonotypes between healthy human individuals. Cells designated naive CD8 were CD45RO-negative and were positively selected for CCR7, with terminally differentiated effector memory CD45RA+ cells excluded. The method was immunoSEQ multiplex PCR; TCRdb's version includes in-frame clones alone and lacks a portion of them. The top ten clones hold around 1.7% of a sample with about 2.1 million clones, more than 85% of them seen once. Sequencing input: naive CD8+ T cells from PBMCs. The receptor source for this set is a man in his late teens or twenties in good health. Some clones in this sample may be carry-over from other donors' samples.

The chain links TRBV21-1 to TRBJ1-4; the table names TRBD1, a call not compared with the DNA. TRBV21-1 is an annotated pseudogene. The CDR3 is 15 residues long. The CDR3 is CASTYNRTTNEKLFF. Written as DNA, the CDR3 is TGTGCCAGCACCTACAACAGAACAACTAATGAAAAACTGTTTTTT.

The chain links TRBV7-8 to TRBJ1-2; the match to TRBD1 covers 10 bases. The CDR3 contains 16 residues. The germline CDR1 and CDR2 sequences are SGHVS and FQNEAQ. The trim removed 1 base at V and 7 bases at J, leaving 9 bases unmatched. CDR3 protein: CASSLVQRQGAAGYTF. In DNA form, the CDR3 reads TGTGCCAGCAGCTTAGTTCAGAGACAGGGGGCTGCTGGCTACACCTTC.

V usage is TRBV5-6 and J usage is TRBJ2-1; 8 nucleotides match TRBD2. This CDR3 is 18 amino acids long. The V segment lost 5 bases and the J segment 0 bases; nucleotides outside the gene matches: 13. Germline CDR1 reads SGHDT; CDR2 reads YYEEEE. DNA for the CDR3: TGTGCCAGCAGTCATTTGTCTAGCGGGTCCCTCTCCTACAATGAGCAGTTCTTC. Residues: CASSHLSSGSLSYNEQFF.

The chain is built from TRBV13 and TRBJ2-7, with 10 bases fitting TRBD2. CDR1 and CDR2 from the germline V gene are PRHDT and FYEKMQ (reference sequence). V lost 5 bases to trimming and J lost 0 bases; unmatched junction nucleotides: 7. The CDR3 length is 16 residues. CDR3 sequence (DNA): TGTGCCAGCAGCAAGATTAGCGGGAGGATCTCCTACGAGCAGTACTTC. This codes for CASSKISGRISYEQYF.

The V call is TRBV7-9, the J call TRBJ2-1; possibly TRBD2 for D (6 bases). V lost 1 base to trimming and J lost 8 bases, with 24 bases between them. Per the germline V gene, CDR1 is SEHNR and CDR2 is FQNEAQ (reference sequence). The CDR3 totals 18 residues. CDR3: CASSLGLGRQSPVDEQFF. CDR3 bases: TGTGCCAGCAGCTTAGGACTAGGCCGTCAGAGTCCAGTGGATGAGCAGTTCTTC.

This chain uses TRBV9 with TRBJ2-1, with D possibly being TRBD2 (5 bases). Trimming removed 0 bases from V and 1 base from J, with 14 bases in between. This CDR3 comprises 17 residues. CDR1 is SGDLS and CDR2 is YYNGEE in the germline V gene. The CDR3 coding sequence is TGTGCCAGCAGCGTAGGTAGAGGGTGGAAATCCTACAATGAGCAGTTCTTC. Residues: CASSVGRGWKSYNEQFF.

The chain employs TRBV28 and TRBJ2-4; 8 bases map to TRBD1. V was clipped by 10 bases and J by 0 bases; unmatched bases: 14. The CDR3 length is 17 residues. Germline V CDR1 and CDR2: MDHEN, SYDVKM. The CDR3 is CATYTPTGGLAKNIQYF. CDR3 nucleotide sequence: TGTGCCACCTATACCCCCACAGGGGGACTAGCCAAAAACATTCAGTACTTC.

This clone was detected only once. The CDR3 here is CSVEGSPTSAQETQYF. The DNA for the CDR3 is TGCAGCGTTGAAGGGTCCCCGACTAGCGCGCAAGAGACCCAGTACTTC. The V call is TRBV29-1, the J call TRBJ2-5; 8 positions agree with TRBD2. Losses at the gene ends were 1 base for V and 2 bases for J; bases not matched to a gene: 9. The CDR3 extends over 16 amino acids. The germline gives CDR1 SQVTM, CDR2 ANQGSEA.

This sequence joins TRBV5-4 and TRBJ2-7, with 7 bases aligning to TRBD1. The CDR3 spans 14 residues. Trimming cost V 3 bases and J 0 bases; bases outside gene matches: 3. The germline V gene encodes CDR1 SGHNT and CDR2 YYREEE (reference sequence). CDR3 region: CASSSGTASYEQYF. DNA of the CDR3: TGTGCCAGCAGCTCCGGGACAGCCTCCTACGAGCAGTACTTC.

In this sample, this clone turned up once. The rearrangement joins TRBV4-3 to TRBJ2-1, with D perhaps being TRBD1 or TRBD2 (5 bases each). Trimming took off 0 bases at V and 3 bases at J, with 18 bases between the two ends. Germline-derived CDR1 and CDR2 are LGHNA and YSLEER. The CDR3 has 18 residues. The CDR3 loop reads CASSQDPGLGEFYNEQFF. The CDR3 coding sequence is TGCGCCAGCAGCCAAGATCCAGGGTTGGGGGAGTTCTACAATGAGCAGTTCTTC.

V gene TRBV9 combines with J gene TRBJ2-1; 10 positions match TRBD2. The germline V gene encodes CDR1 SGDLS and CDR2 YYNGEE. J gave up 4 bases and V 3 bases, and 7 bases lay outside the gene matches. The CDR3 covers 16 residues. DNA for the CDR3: TGTGCCAGCAGCGCGCACCTAGCGGGGGCATACAATGAGCAGTTCTTC. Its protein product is CASSAHLAGAYNEQFF.

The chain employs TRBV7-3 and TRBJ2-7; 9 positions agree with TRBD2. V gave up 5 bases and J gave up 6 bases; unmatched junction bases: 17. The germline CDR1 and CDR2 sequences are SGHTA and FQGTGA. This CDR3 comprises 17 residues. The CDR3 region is CASSPRASGKNRSEQYF. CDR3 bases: TGTGCCAGCAGCCCACGGGCTAGCGGGAAGAACCGCTCCGAGCAGTACTTC.

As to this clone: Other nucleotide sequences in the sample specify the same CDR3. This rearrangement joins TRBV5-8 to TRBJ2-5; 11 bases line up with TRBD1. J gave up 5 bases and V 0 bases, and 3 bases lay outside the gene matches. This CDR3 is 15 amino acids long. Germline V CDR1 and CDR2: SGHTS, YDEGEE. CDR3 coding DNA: TGTGCCAGCAGCTTGGGGACAGGGGGCTTGGAGACCCAGTACTTC. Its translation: CASSLGTGGLETQYF.

The CDR3 region is CASSVLRDRGDQPQHF. In DNA, the CDR3 is TGTGCCAGCAGCGTCCTCAGGGACAGGGGTGATCAGCCCCAGCATTTT. The chain has TRBV5-6 and TRBJ1-5, with TRBD1 matching over 10 bases. Germline lookup yields CDR1 SGHDT and CDR2 YYEEEE. The CDR3 runs 16 residues. V lost 4 bases and J lost 5; bases outside the gene matches: 9.

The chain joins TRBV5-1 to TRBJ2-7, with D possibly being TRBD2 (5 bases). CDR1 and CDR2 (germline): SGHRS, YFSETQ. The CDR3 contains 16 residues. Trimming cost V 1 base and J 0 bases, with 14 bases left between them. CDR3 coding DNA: TGCGCCAGCAGCTTGTCCCTGGAGGACCTCTCCTACGAGCAGTACTTC. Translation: CASSLSLEDLSYEQYF. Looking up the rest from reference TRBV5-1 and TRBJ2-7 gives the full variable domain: KAGVTQTPRYLIKTRGQQVTLSCSPISGHRSVSWYQQTPGQGLQFLFEYFSETQRNKGNFPGRFSGRQFSNSRSEMNVSTLELGDSALYLCASSLSLEDLSYEQYFGPGTRLTVT.

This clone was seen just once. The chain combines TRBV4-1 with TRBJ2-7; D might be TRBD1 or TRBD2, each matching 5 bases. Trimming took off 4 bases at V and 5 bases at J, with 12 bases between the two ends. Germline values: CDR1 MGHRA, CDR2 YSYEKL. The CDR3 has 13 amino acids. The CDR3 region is CASSLPGRDEQYF. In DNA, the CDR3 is TGCGCCAGCAGCCTCCCAGGGCGGGACGAGCAGTACTTC.

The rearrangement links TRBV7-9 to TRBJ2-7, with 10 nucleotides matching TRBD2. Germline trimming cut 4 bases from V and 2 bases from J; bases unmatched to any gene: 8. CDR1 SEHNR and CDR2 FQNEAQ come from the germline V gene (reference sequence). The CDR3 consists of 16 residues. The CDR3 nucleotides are TGTGCCAGCAGCTCGCCCGGACTAGCGGTCACCTACGAGCAGTACTTC. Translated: CASSSPGLAVTYEQYF.

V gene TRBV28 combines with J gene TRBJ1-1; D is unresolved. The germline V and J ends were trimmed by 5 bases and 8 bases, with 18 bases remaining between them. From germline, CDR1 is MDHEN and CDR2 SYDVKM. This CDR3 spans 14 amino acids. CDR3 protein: CASSPSRTGREAFF. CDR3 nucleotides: TGTGCCAGCAGTCCATCTCGGACTGGAAGGGAAGCTTTCTTT.

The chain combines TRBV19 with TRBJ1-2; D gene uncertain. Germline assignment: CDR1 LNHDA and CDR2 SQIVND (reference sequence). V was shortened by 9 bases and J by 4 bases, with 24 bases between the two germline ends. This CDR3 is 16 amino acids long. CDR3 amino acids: CASHSLMDGLLYGYTF. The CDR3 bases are TGTGCCAGCCATTCCCTCATGGACGGACTACTCTATGGCTACACCTTC.

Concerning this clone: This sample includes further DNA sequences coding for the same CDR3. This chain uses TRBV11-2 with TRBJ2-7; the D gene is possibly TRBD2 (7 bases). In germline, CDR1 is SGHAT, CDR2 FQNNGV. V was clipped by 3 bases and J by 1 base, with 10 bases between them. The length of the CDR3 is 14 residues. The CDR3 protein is CASSFGGPSYEQYF. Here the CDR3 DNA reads TGTGCCAGCAGCTTCGGGGGGCCATCCTACGAGCAGTACTTC.

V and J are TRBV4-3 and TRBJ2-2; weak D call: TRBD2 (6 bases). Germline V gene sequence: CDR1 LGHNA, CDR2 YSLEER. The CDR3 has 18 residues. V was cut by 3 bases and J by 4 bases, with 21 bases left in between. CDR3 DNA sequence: TGCGCCAGCAGCCATGGCATATCCGGGAGCGGAATCACCGGGGAGCTGTTTTTT. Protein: CASSHGISGSGITGELFF.

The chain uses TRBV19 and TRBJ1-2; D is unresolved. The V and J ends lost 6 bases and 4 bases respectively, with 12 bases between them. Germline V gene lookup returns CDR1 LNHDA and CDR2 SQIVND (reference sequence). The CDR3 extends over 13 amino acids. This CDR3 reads CASSPRILYGYTF. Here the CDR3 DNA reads TGTGCCAGTAGCCCTCGGATACTCTATGGCTACACCTTC.

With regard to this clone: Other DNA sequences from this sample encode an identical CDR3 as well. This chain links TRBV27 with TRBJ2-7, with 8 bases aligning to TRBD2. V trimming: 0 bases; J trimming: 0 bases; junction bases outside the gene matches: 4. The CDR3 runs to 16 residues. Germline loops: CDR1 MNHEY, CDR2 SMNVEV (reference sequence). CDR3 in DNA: TGTGCCAGCAGTTTATCTCCCGGGACTAGCTCCTACGAGCAGTACTTC. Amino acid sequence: CASSLSPGTSSYEQYF.

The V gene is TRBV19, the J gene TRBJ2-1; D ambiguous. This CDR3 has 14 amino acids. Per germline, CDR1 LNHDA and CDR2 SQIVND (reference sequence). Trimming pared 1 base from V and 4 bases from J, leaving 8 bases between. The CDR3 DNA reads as TGTGCCAGTAGTATAGCGGGCGAGTACAATGAGCAGTTCTTC. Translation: CASSIAGEYNEQFF. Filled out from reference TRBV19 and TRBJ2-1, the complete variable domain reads DGGITQSPKYLFRKEGQNVTLSCEQNLNHDAMYWYRQDPGQGLRLIYYSQIVNDFQKGDIAEGYSVSREKKESFPLTVTSAQKNPTAFYLCASSIAGEYNEQFFGPGTRLTVL.

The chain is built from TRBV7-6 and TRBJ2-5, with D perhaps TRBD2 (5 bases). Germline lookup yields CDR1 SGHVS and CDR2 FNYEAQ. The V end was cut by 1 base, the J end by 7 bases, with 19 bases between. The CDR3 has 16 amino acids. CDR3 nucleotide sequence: TGTGCCAGCAGCTTAGATTATGCTAGCACCCTAGGGACCCAGTACTTC. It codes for CASSLDYASTLGTQYF.

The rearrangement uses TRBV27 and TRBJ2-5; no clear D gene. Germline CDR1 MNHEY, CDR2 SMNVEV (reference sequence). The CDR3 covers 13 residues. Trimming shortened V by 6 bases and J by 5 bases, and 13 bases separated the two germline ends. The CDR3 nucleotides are TGTGCCAGCAGCTCCATTCCCAGGGAGACCCAGTACTTC. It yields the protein CASSSIPRETQYF.

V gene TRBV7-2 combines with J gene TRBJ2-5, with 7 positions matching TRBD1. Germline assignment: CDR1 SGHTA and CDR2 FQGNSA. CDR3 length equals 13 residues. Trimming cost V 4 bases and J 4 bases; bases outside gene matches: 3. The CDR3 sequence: CASSSRDRETQYF. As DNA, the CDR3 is TGTGCCAGCAGCTCCCGGGACAGAGAGACCCAGTACTTC.

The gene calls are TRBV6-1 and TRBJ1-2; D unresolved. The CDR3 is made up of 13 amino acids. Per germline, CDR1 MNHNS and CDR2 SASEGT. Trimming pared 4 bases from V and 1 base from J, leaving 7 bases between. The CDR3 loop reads CASSGGFNYGYTF. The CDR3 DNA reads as TGTGCCAGCAGTGGGGGATTTAACTATGGCTACACCTTC.